This T cell receptor beta chain was identified during a study of patients and donors after allogeneic stem cell transplantation. This clonotype was recorded at least ten times. TCRdb passed the RT-PCR reads through MiXCR, listing each CDR3 protein once. The sample holds tens of thousands of distinct CDR3 sequences, just under 5% seen once. J gave up 3 bases and V 6 bases, and 8 bases lay outside the gene matches. Germline V CDR1 and CDR2: MDHEN, SYDVKM. CDR3 length equals 15 residues. Specimen: blood, either unsorted or a sorted T cell fraction (not recorded which). The genes are TRBV28 and TRBJ2-7; 10 bases map to TRBD2. The clonotype originates from a human donor who was either an allogeneic HSCT recipient or a stem cell or donor lymphocyte infusion donor (not recorded which). It is not recorded whose cells these are; they may come from a transplant donor. In DNA form, the CDR3 reads TGTGCCAGCAGCCCTGGGTCTAGCGGGAGCTACGAGCAGTACTTC. Residues: CASSPGSSGSYEQYF.